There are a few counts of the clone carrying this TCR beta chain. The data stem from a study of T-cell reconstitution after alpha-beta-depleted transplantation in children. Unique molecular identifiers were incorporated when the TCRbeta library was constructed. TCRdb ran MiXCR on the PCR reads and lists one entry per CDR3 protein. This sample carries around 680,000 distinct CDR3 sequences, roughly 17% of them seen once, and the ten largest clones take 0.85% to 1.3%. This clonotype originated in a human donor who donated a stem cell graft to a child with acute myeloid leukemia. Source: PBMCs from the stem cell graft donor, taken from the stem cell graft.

The CDR3 reads CASGRGNIQYF. The CDR3, as DNA: TGTGCCAGCGGTAGGGGGAACATTCAGTACTTC. V usage is TRBV12-3 or TRBV12-4 and J usage is TRBJ2-4; D might be TRBD1 (6 bases). With 8 bases removed from V and 7 bases from J, the gap between germline ends came to 9 bases. CDR3 length: 11 amino acids.